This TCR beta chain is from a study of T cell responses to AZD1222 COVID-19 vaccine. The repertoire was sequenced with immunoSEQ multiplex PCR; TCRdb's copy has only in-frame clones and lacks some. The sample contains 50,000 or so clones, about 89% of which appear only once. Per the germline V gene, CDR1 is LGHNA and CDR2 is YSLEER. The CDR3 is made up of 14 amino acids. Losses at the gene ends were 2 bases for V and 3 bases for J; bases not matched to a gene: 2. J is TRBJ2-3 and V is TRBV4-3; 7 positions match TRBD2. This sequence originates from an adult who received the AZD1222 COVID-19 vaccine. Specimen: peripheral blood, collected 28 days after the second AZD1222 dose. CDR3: CASSQKRGTDTQYF. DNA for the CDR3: TGCGCCAGCAGCCAAAAGCGGGGAACAGATACGCAGTATTTT.